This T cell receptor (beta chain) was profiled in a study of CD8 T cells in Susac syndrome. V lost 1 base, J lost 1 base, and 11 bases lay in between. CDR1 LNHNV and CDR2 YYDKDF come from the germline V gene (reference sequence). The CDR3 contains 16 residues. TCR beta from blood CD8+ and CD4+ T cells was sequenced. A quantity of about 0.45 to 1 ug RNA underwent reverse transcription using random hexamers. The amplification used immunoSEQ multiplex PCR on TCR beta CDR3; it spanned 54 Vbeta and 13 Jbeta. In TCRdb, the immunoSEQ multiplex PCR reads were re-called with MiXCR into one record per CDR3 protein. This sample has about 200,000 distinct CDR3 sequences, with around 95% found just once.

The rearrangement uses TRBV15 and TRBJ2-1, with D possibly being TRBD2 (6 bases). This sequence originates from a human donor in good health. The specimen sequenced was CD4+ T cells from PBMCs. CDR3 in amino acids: CATSRAGTRSYNEQFF. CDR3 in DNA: TGTGCCACCAGCAGAGCAGGGACTCGGTCCTACAATGAGCAGTTCTTC.